The clone carrying this T cell receptor (beta chain) occurred many times. Its antigen is as yet unknown. This specimen belongs to a study of identical twins. Study-wide results and caveats: Models, which agreed with sharing between unrelated individuals, nonetheless underestimated the out-of-frame TCR alpha sharing seen in monozygotic twins. Out-of-frame alpha sequences common to twins exhibited a surplus of low generation probability. Beta out-of-frame sequences showed weaker excess sharing between twins. The analysis was cross-sectional rather than longitudinal within donors.

Germline loops: CDR1 SGDLS, CDR2 YYNGEE. V shed 0 bases, J shed 5 bases, and the junction held 8 bases outside the gene matches. This CDR3 is built from 16 residues. From the 5' RACE reads, TCRdb called clonotypes with MiXCR, one entry per CDR3 protein. This table holds 150,000 or so distinct CDR3 sequences, 3.5% found once. The genes are TRBV9 and TRBJ2-3, with 8 bases matching TRBD1. This receptor was obtained from a man aged 18 to 29 in good health. The sequencing input was memory T cells sorted from blood. The CDR3 is CASSVAPTGDQDTQYF. CDR3 nucleotides: TGTGCCAGCAGCGTAGCTCCGACAGGGGATCAAGATACGCAGTATTTT.